The rows below give T cell receptor beta chains drawn from one sample of a study of lung T cells in sarcoidosis with Löfgren's syndrome. From the reads, TCRdb called clonotypes with MiXCR, one entry per CDR3 protein. The sample lists tens of thousands of distinct CDR3 sequences, around 20% occurring once. The sample comprised CD4+ T cells from PBMCs. These receptors were collected from a human donor with sarcoidosis (Löfgren's syndrome or another form), or a control subject (not recorded which). CDR3s include the opening cysteine and the closing phenylalanine or tryptophan. The order of the fields is D gene, J gene, V gene, clone size, CDR3 protein, CDR3 DNA. D genes are given only for firm matches. Expanded clones are given a class, and other clones once, few, many or no size at all.

>-|TRBJ2-1|TRBV29-1|few
CSVEQEGSYNEQFF
TGCAGCGTTGAGCAGGAGGGTTCCTACAATGAGCAGTTCTTC
>TRBD1|TRBJ1-1|TRBV12-3/TRBV12-4|few
CASSPWDRLGTEAFF
TGTGCCAGCAGTCCGTGGGACAGGTTGGGCACTGAAGCTTTCTTT
>TRBD2|TRBJ2-1|TRBV7-2|-
CASSSGLGSYNGQFF
TGTGCCAGCAGCTCGGGACTAGGCTCCTACAATGGGCAGTTCTTC
>-|TRBJ2-7|TRBV27|-
CASSFVGEAGDERYF
TGTGCCAGCAGTTTTGTAGGTGAAGCAGGAGACGAGCGGTACTTC
>-|TRBJ2-7|TRBV6-1|many
CASSERVGYEQYF
TGTGCCAGCAGTGAACGAGTTGGGTACGAGCAGTACTTC
>-|TRBJ1-1|TRBV7-2|few
CASSLAGEPEAFF
TGTGCCAGCAGCTTAGCGGGGGAGCCTGAAGCTTTCTTT
>-|TRBJ2-5|TRBV7-9|-
CASSLEEAQYF
TGTGCCAGCAGCTTAGAGGAGGCCCAGTACTTC
>TRBD2|TRBJ2-7|TRBV5-6|-
CASTSPRGGSATYEQYF
TGTGCCAGCACCTCGCCGCGGGGGGGCTCGGCTACCTACGAGCAGTACTTC
>-|TRBJ2-1|TRBV7-9|many
CASSLGGRARFF
TGTGCCAGCAGCTTAGGTGGGAGAGCACGGTTCTTC
>TRBD1|TRBJ2-1|TRBV29-1|few
CSVVGAGQGMNEQFF
TGCAGCGTTGTCGGCGCCGGACAGGGGATGAATGAGCAGTTCTTC
>TRBD1|TRBJ2-7|TRBV18|-
CASSPLAGGGSYEQYF
TGTGCCAGCTCACCACTTGCAGGGGGCGGATCCTACGAGCAGTACTTC
>-|TRBJ1-4|TRBV20-1|many
CSASMGQGNEKLFF
TGCAGTGCTAGTATGGGCCAGGGGAATGAAAAACTGTTTTTT
>-|TRBJ2-6|TRBV3-1|-
CASSQGPALANVLTF
TGTGCCAGCAGCCAAGGACCGGCCCTGGCCAACGTCCTGACTTTC
>TRBD1|TRBJ1-4|TRBV4-1|-
CASSQGSGTGNEKLFF
TGCGCCAGCAGCCAAGGTTCCGGGACAGGGAATGAAAAACTGTTTTTT
>-|TRBJ1-2|TRBV2|many
CASRSGGNYGYTF
TGTGCCAGCAGATCAGGCGGGAACTATGGCTACACCTTC
>-|TRBJ2-1|TRBV29-1|few
CSVAAAGGASRNEQFF
TGCAGCGTTGCGGCGGCAGGAGGAGCCAGTAGGAATGAGCAGTTCTTC
>-|TRBJ1-1|TRBV6-4|-
CASNMGEGTEAFF
TGTGCCAGCAATATGGGCGAGGGAACTGAAGCTTTCTTT
>-|TRBJ1-3|TRBV10-3|many
CAIKGSVLSSGNTIYF
TGTGCCATCAAAGGTAGTGTTCTTTCCTCTGGAAACACCATATATTTT
>TRBD2|TRBJ2-1|TRBV5-4|-
CASSSSSGRAYNEQFF
TGTGCCAGCAGCTCCTCGAGCGGGAGGGCCTACAATGAGCAGTTCTTC
>TRBD2|TRBJ2-1|TRBV28|many
CASRSSGSLNEQFF
TGTGCCAGCCGGTCTAGCGGGTCCCTCAATGAGCAGTTCTTC
>-|TRBJ1-5|TRBV15|many
CATSRDPYSNQPQHF
TGTGCCACCAGCAGAGATCCCTATAGCAATCAGCCCCAGCATTTT
>-|TRBJ1-5|TRBV20-1|many
CSARDNQLGNQPQHF
TGCAGTGCTAGAGATAACCAGCTGGGCAATCAGCCCCAGCATTTT
>-|TRBJ1-3|TRBV12-3/TRBV12-4|few
CASRRGLGQDTIYF
TGTGCCAGCAGGCGAGGTCTGGGGCAAGACACCATATATTTT
>TRBD2|TRBJ2-5|TRBV19|-
CASSIDQGGQETQYF
TGTGCCAGTAGTATAGATCAGGGAGGGCAAGAGACCCAGTACTTC
>TRBD1|TRBJ2-3|TRBV11-2|few
CASSLTTGVVTDTQYF
TGTGCCAGCAGCCTAACAACAGGGGTTGTAACAGATACGCAGTATTTT
>TRBD1|TRBJ2-2|TRBV7-3|many
CASSSTGTDTGELFF
TGTGCCAGCAGCTCGACCGGGACAGACACCGGGGAGCTGTTTTTT
>-|TRBJ1-2|TRBV6-1|many
CASSGDFYYGYTF
TGTGCCAGCAGTGGTGACTTCTACTATGGTTACACCTTC
>-|TRBJ2-3|TRBV18|few
CASSPSASSTDTQYF
TGTGCCAGCTCACCATCGGCTAGCAGCACAGATACGCAGTATTTT
>TRBD2|TRBJ2-1|TRBV7-2|many
CASSLDSGRKFF
TGTGCCAGCAGCTTAGATAGCGGGAGAAAGTTCTTC
>TRBD1|TRBJ2-1|TRBV6-1|many
CASSNRGQLIGEQFF
TGTGCCAGCAGTAACCGGGGACAGCTTATTGGTGAGCAGTTCTTC
>-|TRBJ2-3|TRBV11-2|few
CASSLRGRADTQYF
TGTGCCAGCAGCTTACGGGGGCGGGCAGATACGCAGTATTTT
>-|TRBJ2-1|TRBV19|many
CASSIEPYNEQFF
TGTGCCAGTAGTATAGAACCCTACAATGAGCAGTTCTTC
>TRBD1|TRBJ1-2|TRBV28|-
CASRRPGQGTGYAF
TGTGCCAGCAGGAGGCCGGGACAGGGAACCGGCTACGCCTTC
>-|TRBJ1-2|TRBV29-1|-
CSVDASPNYGYTF
TGCAGCGTTGATGCGTCCCCTAACTATGGCTACACCTTC
>-|TRBJ2-5|TRBV12-3/TRBV12-4|many
CASSLGETQYF
TGTGCCAGCAGCTTAGGAGAGACCCAGTACTTC
>TRBD1|TRBJ1-5|TRBV20-1|many
CSALDRGKPRNQPQHF
TGCAGTGCTCTTGACAGGGGCAAGCCCCGCAATCAGCCCCAGCATTTT
>-|TRBJ1-6|TRBV20-1|many
CSASIQGGSPLHF
TGCAGTGCTAGTATTCAGGGTGGTTCACCCCTCCACTTT
>-|TRBJ1-6|TRBV20-1|many
CSARVRGDSPLHF
TGCAGTGCTAGAGTCCGGGGGGATTCACCCCTCCACTTT
>-|TRBJ1-1|TRBV5-1|few
CASTMPRGYENTEAFF
TGCGCCAGCACCATGCCCCGAGGCTACGAGAACACTGAAGCTTTCTTT
>-|TRBJ1-2|TRBV6-1|many
CASSERRAVFNYGYTF
TGTGCCAGCAGTGAACGACGGGCCGTTTTCAACTATGGCTACACCTTC
>-|TRBJ1-2|TRBV2|many
CASSAGQILNYGYTF
TGTGCCAGCAGTGCCGGACAGATACTTAACTATGGCTACACCTTC
>-|TRBJ1-1|TRBV19|-
CASSKNRATEASF
TGTGCCAGTAGTAAAAACAGGGCAACTGAAGCTTCCTTT
>-|TRBJ1-6|TRBV6-6|many
CASSYSGYNSPLHF
TGTGCCAGCAGTTACTCCGGCTATAATTCACCCCTCCACTTT
>-|TRBJ2-1|TRBV7-9|many
CASSLSSSYNEQFF
TGTGCCAGCAGCTTATCGTCCTCCTACAATGAGCAGTTCTTC
>TRBD2|TRBJ2-1|TRBV20-1|-
CSASGLAGGTSSYNEQFF
TGCAGTGCATCGGGACTAGCGGGAGGAACCAGCTCCTACAATGAGCAGTTCTTC
>-|TRBJ2-3|TRBV7-2|many
CASSSFRTLGTDTQYF
TGTGCCAGCAGCTCTTTCCGTACTCTAGGAACAGATACGCAGTATTTT